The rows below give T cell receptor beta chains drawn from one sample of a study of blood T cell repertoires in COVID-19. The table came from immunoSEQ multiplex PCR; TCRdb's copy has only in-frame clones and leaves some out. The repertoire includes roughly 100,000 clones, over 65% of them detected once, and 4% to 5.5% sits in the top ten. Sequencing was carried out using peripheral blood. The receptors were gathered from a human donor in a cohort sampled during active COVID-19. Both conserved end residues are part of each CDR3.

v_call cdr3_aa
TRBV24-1 CATRETGDQNYGYTF
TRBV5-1 CASSLDAGRSNIQYF
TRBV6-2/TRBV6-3 CASSQDPPGTATNTEAFF
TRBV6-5 CASSYVVGTTYEQYF
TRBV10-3 CAISERGAEAFF
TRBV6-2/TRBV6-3 CASSYWDSGYGYTF
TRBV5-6 CASSPSGLASGELFF
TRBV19 CASSLTGESGNQPQHF
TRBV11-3 CASSLDPPSGSYEQYF
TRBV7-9 CASSLGIVRPYNEQFF
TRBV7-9 CASSPRQGWEETQYF
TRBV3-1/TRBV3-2 CASSQGLRREPQHF
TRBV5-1 CASGPQYTNTGELFF
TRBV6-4 CASSESGPGTEAFF
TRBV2 CASSRLAVNTGELFF
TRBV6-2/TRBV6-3 CASSLGALTSTDTQYF
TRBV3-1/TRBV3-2 CARVTSLAGDIGELFF
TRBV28 CASSFPVGELFF
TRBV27 CASREGLEGGYTF
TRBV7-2 CASSLQNLAGGARNSPLHF
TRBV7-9 CASSFTGSAYGYTF
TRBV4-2 CASSQENRVTTEAFF
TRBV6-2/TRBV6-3 CASSPRRRGATYEQYF
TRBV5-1 CASSLLRVNTGELFF
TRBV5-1 CASSLAAGVNTGELFF
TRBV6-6 CASRPGASYEQYF
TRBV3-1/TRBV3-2 CASSPSIRLTQGVGPQHF
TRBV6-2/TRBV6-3 CASSSGQNYGYTF
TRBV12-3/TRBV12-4 CASSRTGSSGYTF
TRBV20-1 CSALEADTQYF
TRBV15 CATGIHSGTEAFF
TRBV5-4 CASSSRTSGQGAREKLFF
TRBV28 CASRRHPGTGWTYNSPLHF
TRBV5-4 CASSSPGASGGRRETQYF
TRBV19 CASSRTGTETQYF
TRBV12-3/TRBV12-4 CASRQGANQPQHF
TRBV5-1 CASSLTGVSGNTIYF
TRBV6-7 CASSYLTGQGYQPQHF
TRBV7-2 CASSLSATSGGAKTQYF
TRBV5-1 CASSWTGSTEAFF
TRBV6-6 CASMRGGTGNTIYF
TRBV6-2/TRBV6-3 CASRPGTSGTGRELFF
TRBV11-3 CASSLQTGNSPLHF
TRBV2 CASSDTVNYGYTF
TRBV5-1 CASSPGGGGEKTQYF
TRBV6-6 CASSDSGVRTTDTQYF
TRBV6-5 CASSLGGQGDYEQYF
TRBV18 CASSPEQGSGNTIYF
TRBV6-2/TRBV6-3 CASSVGLAGSVEQFF
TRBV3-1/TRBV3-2 CASSPPVEETQYF